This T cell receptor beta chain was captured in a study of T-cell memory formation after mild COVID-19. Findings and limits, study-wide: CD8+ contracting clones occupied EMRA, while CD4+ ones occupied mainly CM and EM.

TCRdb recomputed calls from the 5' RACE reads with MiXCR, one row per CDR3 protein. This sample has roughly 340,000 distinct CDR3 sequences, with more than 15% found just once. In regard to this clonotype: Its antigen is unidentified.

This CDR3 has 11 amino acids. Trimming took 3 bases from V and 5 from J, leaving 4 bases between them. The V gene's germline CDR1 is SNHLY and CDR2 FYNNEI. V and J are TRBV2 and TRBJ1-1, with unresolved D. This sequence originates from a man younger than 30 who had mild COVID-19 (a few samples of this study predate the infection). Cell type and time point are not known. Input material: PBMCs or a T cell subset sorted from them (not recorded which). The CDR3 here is CASSDKTEAFF. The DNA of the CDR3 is TGTGCCAGCAGTGATAAAACTGAAGCTTTCTTT.